Below are 30 T cell receptor beta chains sequenced from a single sample in a study of T cell repertoires in cytomegalovirus infection. TCRdb passed the reads through MiXCR, listing each CDR3 protein once. The sample carries 490,000 or so distinct CDR3 sequences, approximately 10% recorded once. Specimen: PBMCs. All receptors derive from a human donor in good health (CMV status not recorded). Some clones in this sample may be carry-over from other donors' samples.

Many counts were recorded for this clonotype. The chain carries TRBV20-1 and TRBJ2-5, with D unclear. CDR1 is DFQATT, CDR2 SNEGSKA, per germline (reference sequence). This CDR3 comprises 13 residues. Trimming removed 0 bases at V and 9 bases at J, with 14 bases between. As DNA, the CDR3 is TGCAGTGCTAGAGAGGCTACGTCAATTCCCCAGTACTTC. Encoded protein: CSAREATSIPQYF.

V and J are TRBV12-3 or TRBV12-4 and TRBJ2-7, with 7 nucleotides matching TRBD2. This CDR3 has 16 amino acids. J was trimmed by 2 bases and V by 2 bases; bases with no gene match: 9. CDR3 nucleotide sequence: TGTGCCAGCAGTTTAAGGGGAGGGCAGGGAACCTACGAGCAGTACTTC. It yields the protein CASSLRGGQGTYEQYF.

The rearrangement joins TRBV20-1 to TRBJ2-5, with TRBD2 identical over 12 bases. J was trimmed by 3 bases and V by 6 bases; bases with no gene match: 5. The CDR3 extends over 14 amino acids. Germline V gives CDR1 DFQATT, CDR2 SNEGSKA (reference sequence). The CDR3, as DNA: TGCAGTGCCTGGACTAGCGGGACTGAAGAGACCCAGTACTTC. Protein product: CSAWTSGTEETQYF.

This clonotype came up many times. This sequence joins TRBV7-9 and TRBJ2-5; 7 bases match TRBD1. Trimming removed 5 bases from V and 2 bases from J; junction bases left unmatched: 5. This CDR3 has 14 amino acids. Germline CDR1 SEHNR, CDR2 FQNEAQ (reference sequence). The CDR3 reads CASSVTGAQETQYF. CDR3 coding DNA: TGTGCCAGCAGCGTAACAGGGGCACAAGAGACCCAGTACTTC. Full variable domain (remainder filled in from reference TRBV7-9 and TRBJ2-5): DTGVSQNPRHKITKRGQNVTFRCDPISEHNRLYWYRQTLGQGPEFLTYFQNEAQLEKSRLLSDRFSAERPKGSFSTLEIQRTEQGDSAMYLCASSVTGAQETQYFGPGTRLLVL.

There are a few counts of this clonotype. The CDR3 DNA reads as TGTGCAGATGGGGGCCTAGCGGGACTCGAGCAGTACTTC. It translates to CADGGLAGLEQYF. This chain links TRBV2 with TRBJ2-7; TRBD2 matches 9 bases. The germline CDR1 and CDR2 sequences are SNHLY and FYNNEI. The CDR3 is made up of 13 amino acids. Combining the CDR3 with reference TRBV2 and TRBJ2-7 gives the whole variable domain EPEVTQTPSHQVTQMGQEVILRCVPISNHLYFYWYRQILGQKVEFLVSFYNNEISEKSEIFDDQFSVERPDGSNFTLKIRSTKLEDSAMYFCADGGLAGLEQYFGPGTRLTVT.

This clonotype was counted at least ten times. The V and J genes are TRBV5-5 and TRBJ1-5; D gene unclear. Trimming stripped 0 bases from V and 5 bases from J, with 15 bases between. The germline gives CDR1 SGHKS, CDR2 YYEKEE (reference sequence). The CDR3 spans 16 residues. This chain's CDR3 is CASSLAATSDDQPQHF. CDR3 nucleotide sequence: TGTGCCAGCAGCTTGGCCGCAACCTCCGACGATCAGCCCCAGCATTTT. Supplemented by reference TRBV5-5 and TRBJ1-5, the full variable domain reads DAGVTQSPTHLIKTRGQQVTLRCSPISGHKSVSWYQQVLGQGPQFIFQYYEKEERGRGNFPDRFSARQFPNYSSELNVNALLLGDSALYLCASSLAATSDDQPQHFGDGTRLSIL.

The genes are TRBV24-1 and TRBJ1-1, with D unclear. V was clipped by 9 bases and J by 1 base, with 11 bases between them. The CDR3 spans 13 residues. Germline V gene data show CDR1 as KGHDR and CDR2 as SFDVKD. The CDR3 DNA reads TGTGCCACCCTTGGGCGAGGGAACACTGAAGCTTTCTTT. Amino acids: CATLGRGNTEAFF.

The table lists this clonotype with many counts. V and J are TRBV7-9 and TRBJ2-1; no definite D call. V was trimmed by 5 bases and J by 10 bases, leaving 18 bases between them. The germline CDR1 and CDR2 sequences are SEHNR and FQNEAQ (reference sequence). This CDR3 comprises 14 residues. The DNA for the CDR3 is TGTGCCAGCAGCATCTTGGACGCTGGAGAGGAGCAGTTCTTC. The encoded protein is CASSILDAGEEQFF.

This clonotype was counted ten times or more. The chain employs TRBV7-8 and TRBJ1-2; no reliable D call. The germline gives CDR1 SGHVS, CDR2 FQNEAQ. V lost 2 bases and J 3 bases, leaving 10 bases between the germline ends. The CDR3 consists of 14 residues. CDR3 in amino acids: CASSLRLRDYGYTF. The DNA of the CDR3 is TGTGCCAGCAGCTTAAGACTCCGAGACTATGGCTACACCTTC.

This clonotype was detected a few times. The chain uses TRBV5-1 and TRBJ1-1; the match to TRBD1 covers 7 bases. The length of the CDR3 is 16 residues. Unmatched junction bases numbered 5, after V lost 0 bases and J lost 0 bases. Germline V gives CDR1 SGHRS, CDR2 YFSETQ. CDR3 in amino acids: CASSLEGTVLNTEAFF. As DNA, the CDR3 is TGCGCCAGCAGCTTGGAAGGGACAGTATTGAACACTGAAGCTTTCTTT.

The chain has TRBV27 and TRBJ2-2; 7 nucleotides agree with TRBD2. Germline V gene sequence: CDR1 MNHEY, CDR2 SMNVEV (reference sequence). The V segment lost 5 bases and the J segment 4 bases; nucleotides outside the gene matches: 19. The CDR3 consists of 19 residues. The CDR3 region has the DNA TGTGCCAGCAGTACCATCGAGACTAGCCAGCTAGTAGGCACCGGGGAGCTGTTTTTT. Its translation: CASSTIETSQLVGTGELFF.

Ten or more counts support this clonotype. This chain joins TRBV2 and TRBJ2-5, with TRBD1 identical over 7 bases. V gave up 10 bases and J gave up 1 base; unmatched junction bases: 12. Looked up from germline, CDR1 is SNHLY and CDR2 is FYNNEI. The CDR3 loop spans 15 amino acids. CDR3 sequence: CATSKTGTTQETQYF. In DNA form, the CDR3 reads TGTGCCACCAGCAAGACAGGGACGACCCAAGAGACCCAGTACTTC. Looking up the rest from reference TRBV2 and TRBJ2-5 gives the full variable domain: EPEVTQTPSHQVTQMGQEVILRCVPISNHLYFYWYRQILGQKVEFLVSFYNNEISEKSEIFDDQFSVERPDGSNFTLKIRSTKLEDSAMYFCATSKTGTTQETQYFGPGTRLLVL.

This clonotype came up a few times. This chain uses TRBV10-3 with TRBJ2-5, with 7 bases matching TRBD1. This CDR3 spans 12 amino acids. Germline V lookup: CDR1 ENHRY, CDR2 SYGVKD. The ends lost 6 bases at V and 2 bases at J; junction bases unmatched: 0. CDR3 protein: CAIRGQQETQYF. Here the CDR3 DNA reads TGTGCCATCAGGGGACAGCAAGAGACCCAGTACTTC.

The rearrangement uses TRBV28 and TRBJ1-2, with D possibly matching TRBD1 (6 bases). The CDR3 consists of 13 residues. Trimming removed 6 bases at V and 7 bases at J, with 15 bases between. From germline, CDR1 is MDHEN and CDR2 SYDVKM. Here the CDR3 DNA reads TGTGCCAGCAGCTTAAACAGGGCTGCTGGCTACACCTTC. Amino acids: CASSLNRAAGYTF.

V usage is TRBV20-1 and J usage is TRBJ2-1, with 9 bases matching TRBD2. CDR3 length equals 14 residues. Trimming cost V 6 bases and J 7 bases; bases outside gene matches: 10. The V gene's germline CDR1 is DFQATT and CDR2 SNEGSKA (reference sequence). CDR3: CSARAGGLGNEQFF. The CDR3 DNA reads as TGCAGTGCACGTGCGGGGGGGCTGGGAAATGAGCAGTTCTTC.

The chain combines TRBV12-3 or TRBV12-4 with TRBJ1-5; D gene ambiguous. The ends were cut back, 6 bases at V and 1 base at J, with 13 bases in the middle. CDR3 size: 15 residues. For the CDR3, the DNA is TGTGCCAGCAGACCGAAGGGTGAAAGCAATCAGCCCCAGCATTTT. As protein: CASRPKGESNQPQHF.

This clonotype was detected ten times or more. The chain is built from TRBV2 and TRBJ2-1; 7 positions agree with TRBD2. This CDR3 is 15 amino acids long. From germline, CDR1 is SNHLY and CDR2 FYNNEI. V dropped 7 bases and J dropped 0; count of bases not matched to a gene: 6. The CDR3 sequence is CASTFGGSSYNEQFF. The DNA of the CDR3 is TGTGCCAGCACTTTCGGCGGGAGCTCCTACAATGAGCAGTTCTTC.

This clonotype was observed a few times. The chain recombines TRBV5-4 with TRBJ2-5; 8 bases align to TRBD2. Germline trimming cut 5 bases from V and 4 bases from J; bases unmatched to any gene: 10. Germline V CDR1 and CDR2: SGHNT, YYREEE (reference sequence). The CDR3 has 15 amino acids. Written as DNA, the CDR3 is TGTGCCAGCAGGGGCGGAAGCGGGAGTCGAGAGACCCAGTACTTC. Translation: CASRGGSGSRETQYF. Drawing the rest from reference TRBV5-4 and TRBJ2-5, the complete variable domain is ETGVTQSPTHLIKTRGQQVTLRCSSQSGHNTVSWYQQALGQGPQFIFQYYREEENGRGNFPPRFSGLQFPNYSSELNVNALELDDSALYLCASRGGSGSRETQYFGPGTRLLVL.

This clonotype was seen ten or more times. The rearrangement uses TRBV25-1 and TRBJ2-3, with D perhaps matching TRBD1 or TRBD2 (5 bases each). The V gene lost 7 bases and the J gene lost 3 bases, with 20 bases spanning the gap. Per the germline V gene, CDR1 is MGHDK and CDR2 is SYGVNS. This CDR3 is built from 16 residues. The CDR3 sequence is CASTPTRDQSTDTQYF. The CDR3 region has the DNA TGTGCCAGCACCCCAACCAGGGACCAATCAACAGATACGCAGTATTTT.

There are many counts of this clonotype. The chain is built from TRBV19 and TRBJ2-2; 8 bases map to TRBD2. The CDR3 is made up of 15 amino acids. J gave up 3 bases and V 3 bases, and 3 bases lay outside the gene matches. CDR1 and CDR2 from the germline V gene are LNHDA and SQIVND (reference sequence). The CDR3: CASSISGGDTGELFF. In nucleotides, the CDR3 is TGTGCCAGTAGTATCTCGGGGGGGGACACCGGGGAGCTGTTTTTT.

The genes are TRBV7-8 and TRBJ2-5; 7 bases map to TRBD2. CDR1 SGHVS and CDR2 FQNEAQ come from the germline V gene. CDR3 length: 16 residues. The trim removed 5 bases at V and 2 bases at J, leaving 11 bases unmatched. The CDR3 loop reads CASSNYGGGGQETQYF. CDR3 nucleotide sequence: TGTGCCAGCAGCAATTATGGGGGGGGGGGGCAAGAGACCCAGTACTTC.

This clonotype was counted many times. The rearrangement links TRBV20-1 to TRBJ1-3; the D gene is possibly TRBD1 (5 bases). The germline gives CDR1 DFQATT, CDR2 SNEGSKA (reference sequence). This CDR3 contains 18 residues. V was trimmed by 3 bases and J by 0 bases, leaving 21 bases between them. CDR3 in amino acids: CSARSWRDGSLSGNTIYF. The CDR3 bases are TGCAGTGCTAGGAGTTGGAGGGACGGATCCCTCTCTGGAAACACCATATATTTT.

This clonotype came up many times. The rearrangement uses TRBV27 and TRBJ2-7, with D unclear. CDR3 size: 15 residues. V shed 2 bases and J shed 7 bases, with 18 bases lying between them. Germline V CDR1 and CDR2: MNHEY, SMNVEV (reference sequence). The CDR3 coding sequence is TGTGCCAGCAGTTTACTCCCGACGCCCTCGCGGGAGCAGTACTTC. Its protein is CASSLLPTPSREQYF.

This clonotype was seen a handful of times. J is TRBJ2-1 and V is TRBV6-1; D unclear. The length of the CDR3 is 14 residues. Germline assignment: CDR1 MNHNS and CDR2 SASEGT. Trimming removed 2 bases from V and 3 bases from J, with 8 bases in between. CDR3 in amino acids: CASSESNGYNEQFF. The CDR3 DNA reads TGTGCCAGCAGTGAATCGAACGGCTACAATGAGCAGTTCTTC.

The sample holds many counts of this clonotype. The chain links TRBV5-1 to TRBJ2-1; 10 nucleotides align to TRBD2. Germline trimming cut 4 bases from V and 6 bases from J; bases unmatched to any gene: 7. The germline V gene encodes CDR1 SGHRS and CDR2 YFSETQ. The CDR3 is 15 amino acids. CDR3 protein: CASSLLAGVGNEQFF. The CDR3 region has the DNA TGCGCCAGCAGCCTCCTAGCGGGAGTAGGCAATGAGCAGTTCTTC. Combining the CDR3 with reference TRBV5-1 and TRBJ2-1 gives the whole variable domain KAGVTQTPRYLIKTRGQQVTLSCSPISGHRSVSWYQQTPGQGLQFLFEYFSETQRNKGNFPGRFSGRQFSNSRSEMNVSTLELGDSALYLCASSLLAGVGNEQFFGPGTRLTVL.

Worth noting for this clonotype: Being one base from a much bigger clone, this may be a read error. V usage is TRBV7-4 and J usage is TRBJ2-3; maybe TRBD2 (6 bases). There are 16 residues in the CDR3. CDR1 and CDR2 from the germline V gene are SGHVT and SQSDAQ. CDR3 residues: CASSSGVAASTDTRYF. The CDR3 DNA follows: TGTGCCAGCAGTTCCGGTGTAGCGGCCAGCACAGATACGCGGTATTTT.

V usage is TRBV20-1 and J usage is TRBJ2-7; D is tentatively TRBD1 or TRBD2 (5 bases each). Germline CDR1 and CDR2: DFQATT and SNEGSKA (reference sequence). The CDR3 spans 14 residues. V was trimmed by 6 bases and J by 2 bases, leaving 17 bases between them. The CDR3 DNA reads TGCAGTGCCCACCCGGGGACCGAAACCTACGAGCAGTACTTC. Translating gives CSAHPGTETYEQYF.

This clonotype came up many times. This rearrangement joins TRBV6-1 to TRBJ2-7; the D is unclear. The CDR3 contains 15 residues. Germline V gene data show CDR1 as MNHNS and CDR2 as SASEGT. With 4 bases removed from V and 5 bases from J, the gap between germline ends came to 18 bases. CDR3 DNA: TGTGCCAGCAGTGGTATCCAGTCCCCCCACCACGAGCAGTACTTC. Amino acid sequence: CASSGIQSPHHEQYF.

The V gene is TRBV30, the J gene TRBJ1-2; a possible D gene is TRBD1 (5 bases). The germline gives CDR1 GTSNPN, CDR2 SVGIG (reference sequence). The CDR3 extends over 14 amino acids. V lost 1 base to trimming and J lost 4 bases, with 13 bases between them. The CDR3 is CAWSAPTGRYGYTF. For the CDR3, the DNA is TGTGCCTGGAGTGCCCCTACAGGCCGCTATGGCTACACCTTC.

The table lists this clonotype with many counts. The genes are TRBV7-2 and TRBJ2-5; 16 bases line up with TRBD2. The CDR3 runs 17 residues. J lost 3 bases, V lost 5 bases, and 6 bases had no gene match. CDR1 and CDR2 from the germline V gene are SGHTA and FQGNSA. For the CDR3, the DNA is TGTGCCAGCAGCCGCGGGACTAGCGGGAGGGCCGAAGAGACCCAGTACTTC. Amino acid sequence: CASSRGTSGRAEETQYF.